This T cell receptor (beta chain) was documented in a study of shared clonotypes between healthy human individuals. In the case of this clone: Its antigen is unknown.

TCRdb keeps only in-frame clones here, not all; method: immunoSEQ multiplex PCR. The sample consists of approximately 2.5 million clones, 93% of them appearing once. Naive CD45RA+ and memory CD45RA-negative subsets were split from CD4+ cells. Study outcomes and limitations: Naive CD4 clonotype sharing across a few donors was 4% to 5.5%. Sample collection involved blood only; tissue repertoires are likely different.

The sample taken for sequencing was naive CD4+ T cells from PBMCs. Described subset: CD45RA+ positively selected. This sequence originates from a man younger than 35 in good health. Some clones in this sample may be carry-over from other donors' samples.

CDR3 nucleotides: TGCGCCAGCAGCTTGGTACCGGGAATGGAGACCCAGTACTTC. It yields the protein CASSLVPGMETQYF. V gene TRBV5-1 combines with J gene TRBJ2-5, with a tentative D call TRBD2 (5 bases). CDR1 SGHRS and CDR2 YFSETQ come from the germline V gene. The CDR3 has 14 residues. The V gene lost 0 bases and the J gene lost 5 bases, with 11 bases spanning the gap.